The 14 T cell receptor beta chains below come from one sample, sequenced in a study of blood T cell repertoires in COVID-19. The repertoire was sequenced with immunoSEQ multiplex PCR; TCRdb's copy has only in-frame clones and lacks some. Of some 120,000 clones in the sample, more than 90% were seen once. Material for sequencing was peripheral blood. These receptors all come from a man aged 45-65 years with active COVID-19.

This chain uses TRBV12-3 or TRBV12-4 with TRBJ2-5, with 9 nucleotides matching TRBD1. V dropped 8 bases and J dropped 5; count of bases not matched to a gene: 3. The CDR3 spans 12 residues. The CDR3 protein is CASGDRDETQYF. CDR3 bases: TGTGCCAGCGGGGACAGGGATGAGACCCAGTACTTC.

V gene TRBV6-8 combines with J gene TRBJ2-7; TRBD1 agrees at 9 bases. The CDR3 contains 14 residues. J gave up 3 bases and V 2 bases, and 2 bases lay outside the gene matches. Germline-derived CDR1 and CDR2 are MNHGY and SAAAGT. Here the CDR3 DNA reads TGTGCCAGCAGTTACCGGGACAGGGACTACGAGCAGTACGTC. Protein product: CASSYRDRDYEQYV.

V usage is TRBV2 and J usage is TRBJ1-2; D is undetermined. The CDR3 covers 15 residues. V was cut by 3 bases and J by 0 bases, with 11 bases left in between. Germline-derived CDR1 and CDR2 are SNHLY and FYNNEI. The CDR3 bases are TGTGCCAGCAGTGAGTCCGGGTTAGCTAACTATGGCTACACCTTC. Protein: CASSESGLANYGYTF.

The chain is built from TRBV27 and TRBJ1-2, with a weak D call TRBD1 (5 bases). This CDR3 contains 15 residues. The V end lost 6 bases, the J end lost 1 base, and 15 bases lay between the germline ends. From germline, CDR1 is MNHEY and CDR2 SMNVEV (reference sequence). CDR3 region: CASRPDSRGNYGYTF. In nucleotides, the CDR3 is TGTGCCAGCAGACCCGACAGCCGAGGTAACTATGGCTACACCTTC.

V gene TRBV19 combines with J gene TRBJ2-6, with TRBD2 matching 8 bases. The CDR3 spans 17 residues. J gave up 2 bases and V 0 bases, and 3 bases lay outside the gene matches. CDR1 and CDR2 from the germline V gene are LNHDA and SQIVND (reference sequence). This chain's CDR3 is CASSIDREGTGANVLTF. CDR3 DNA sequence: TGTGCCAGTAGTATAGATCGGGAGGGGACTGGGGCCAACGTCCTGACTTTC.

The rearrangement uses TRBV14 and TRBJ2-7, with 8 positions matching TRBD2. Per the germline V gene, CDR1 is SGHDN and CDR2 is FVKESK. The CDR3 spans 15 residues. J was trimmed by 0 bases and V by 6 bases; bases with no gene match: 7. CDR3: CASRGTGGGSYEQYF. CDR3 DNA sequence: TGTGCCAGCAGAGGCACGGGAGGGGGCTCCTACGAGCAGTACTTC.

The chain joins TRBV5-8 to TRBJ1-1; the match to TRBD1 covers 8 bases. V was clipped by 3 bases and J by 1 base; unmatched bases: 2. The germline V gene has CDR1 SGHTS and CDR2 YDEGEE. This CDR3 contains 14 residues. The CDR3 spells CASSYGTGNTEAFF. The CDR3 DNA reads TGTGCCAGCAGCTACGGGACAGGGAACACTGAAGCTTTCTTT.

The CDR3 sequence: CASSVASGEQETQYF. The CDR3 region has the DNA TGTGCCAGCAGCGTAGCCAGCGGGGAACAAGAGACCCAGTACTTC. The V and J genes are TRBV9 and TRBJ2-5; 7 nucleotides match TRBD2. V was clipped by 0 bases and J by 2 bases; unmatched bases: 4. The germline V gene encodes CDR1 SGDLS and CDR2 YYNGEE. This CDR3 contains 15 residues.

The rearrangement joins TRBV2 to TRBJ2-4; D not resolved. CDR1 and CDR2 (germline): SNHLY, FYNNEI. The CDR3 spans 16 residues. V shed 0 bases and J shed 0 bases, with 9 bases lying between them. The CDR3 DNA is TGTGCCAGCAGTGAAGCGCGTGGTCTAGCCAAAAACATTCAGTACTTC. Amino acid sequence: CASSEARGLAKNIQYF.

The chain employs TRBV6-5 and TRBJ2-1; 10 bases are a match to TRBD2. Germline V gene lookup returns CDR1 MNHEY and CDR2 SVGAGI. J gave up 10 bases and V 5 bases, and 11 bases lay outside the gene matches. The CDR3 totals 15 residues. The CDR3 here is CASSRSGGAGGEQFF. CDR3 DNA: TGTGCCAGCAGTCGCAGCGGGGGGGCAGGAGGAGAGCAGTTCTTC.

V and J are TRBV11-2 and TRBJ2-5; 7 nucleotides agree with TRBD1. V was clipped by 2 bases and J by 2 bases; unmatched bases: 5. The CDR3 spans 15 residues. Germline assignment: CDR1 SGHAT and CDR2 FQNNGV. Here the CDR3 DNA reads TGTGCCAGCAGCTTAAGCCCGGGACAGCAAGAGACCCAGTACTTC. This gives the protein CASSLSPGQQETQYF.

V is TRBV11-2 and J is TRBJ2-3; 14 nucleotides line up with TRBD2. V lost 5 bases and J lost 2; bases outside the gene matches: 9. CDR3 length: 18 amino acids. Germline V gene sequence: CDR1 SGHAT, CDR2 FQNNGV. The CDR3 DNA sequence: TGTGCCAGCAGCGCCTCCGGGACTAGCGGGGGACTCACAGATACGCAGTATTTT. Its protein product is CASSASGTSGGLTDTQYF.

The chain uses TRBV5-6 and TRBJ2-7; D is unclear. CDR1 is SGHDT and CDR2 is YYEEEE in the germline V gene. The CDR3 sequence is 15 residues long. The germline V and J ends were trimmed by 3 bases and 0 bases, with 13 bases remaining between them. CDR3 DNA: TGTGCCAGCAGCTCGCAAATGTGGAGCTCCTACGAGCAGTACGTC. It specifies CASSSQMWSSYEQYV.

A note on this clone: The sample has other DNA sequences that encode this CDR3 too. The chain carries TRBV24-1 and TRBJ2-1, with 9 nucleotides matching TRBD1. V dropped 6 bases and J dropped 7; count of bases not matched to a gene: 6. The CDR3 loop spans 14 amino acids. CDR1 and CDR2 (germline): KGHDR, SFDVKD. This chain's CDR3 is CATSPGQGRNEQFF. As DNA, the CDR3 is TGTGCCACCAGTCCGGGACAGGGAAGGAATGAGCAGTTCTTC.